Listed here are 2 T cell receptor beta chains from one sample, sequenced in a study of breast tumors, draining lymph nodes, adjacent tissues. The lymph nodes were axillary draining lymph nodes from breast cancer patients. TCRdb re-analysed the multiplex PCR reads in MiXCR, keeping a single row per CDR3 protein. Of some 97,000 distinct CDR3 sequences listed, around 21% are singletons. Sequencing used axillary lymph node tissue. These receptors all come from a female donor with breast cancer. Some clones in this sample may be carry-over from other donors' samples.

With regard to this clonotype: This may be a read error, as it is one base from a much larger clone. The CDR3 here is CATKPTGGERLFF. In nucleotides, the CDR3 is TGTGCCACCAAACCGACAGGGGGTGAAAGACTGTTTTTT. V is TRBV5-4 and J is TRBJ1-4; TRBD1 agrees at 9 bases. Germline V gives CDR1 SGHNT, CDR2 YYREEE (reference sequence). The CDR3 totals 13 residues.

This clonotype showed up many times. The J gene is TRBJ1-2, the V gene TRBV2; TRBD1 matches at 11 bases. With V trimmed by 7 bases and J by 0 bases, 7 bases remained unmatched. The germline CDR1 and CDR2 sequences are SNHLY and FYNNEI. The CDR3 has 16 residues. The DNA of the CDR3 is TGTGCCAGCATTCGGGACAGGGGGGCCCCTAACTATGGCTACACCTTC. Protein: CASIRDRGAPNYGYTF.